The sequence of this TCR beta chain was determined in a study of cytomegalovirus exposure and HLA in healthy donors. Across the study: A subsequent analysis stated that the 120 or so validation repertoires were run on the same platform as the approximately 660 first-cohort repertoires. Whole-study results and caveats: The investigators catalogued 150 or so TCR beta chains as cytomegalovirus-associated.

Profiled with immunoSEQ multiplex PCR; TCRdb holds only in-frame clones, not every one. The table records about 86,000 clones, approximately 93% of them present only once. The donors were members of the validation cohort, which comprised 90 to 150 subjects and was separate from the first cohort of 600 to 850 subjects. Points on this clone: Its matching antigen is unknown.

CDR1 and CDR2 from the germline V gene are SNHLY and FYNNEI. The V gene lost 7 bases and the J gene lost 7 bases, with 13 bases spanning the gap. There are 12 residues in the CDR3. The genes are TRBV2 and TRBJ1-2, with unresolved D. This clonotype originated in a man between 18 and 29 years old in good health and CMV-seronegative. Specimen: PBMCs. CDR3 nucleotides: TGTGCCAGCATAAGAGTGATCGGTGGCTACACCTTC. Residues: CASIRVIGGYTF.